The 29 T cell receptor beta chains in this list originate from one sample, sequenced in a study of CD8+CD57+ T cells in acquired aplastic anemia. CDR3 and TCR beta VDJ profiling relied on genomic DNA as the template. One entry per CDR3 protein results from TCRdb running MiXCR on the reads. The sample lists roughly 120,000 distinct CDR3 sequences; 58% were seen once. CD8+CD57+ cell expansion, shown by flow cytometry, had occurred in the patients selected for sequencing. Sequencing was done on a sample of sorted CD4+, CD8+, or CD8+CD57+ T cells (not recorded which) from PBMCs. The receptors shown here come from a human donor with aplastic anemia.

Here the CDR3 DNA reads TGTGCCAGTAGCACCGGGACAGGTTCTAAGTGGGAGACCCAGTACTTC. Translating it yields CASSTGTGSKWETQYF. The V and J genes are TRBV19 and TRBJ2-5, with 8 nucleotides matching TRBD1. The CDR3 runs 16 residues. Per the germline V gene, CDR1 is LNHDA and CDR2 is SQIVND (reference sequence). V was pared by 6 bases and J by 5 bases, with 14 bases of the junction left unmatched.

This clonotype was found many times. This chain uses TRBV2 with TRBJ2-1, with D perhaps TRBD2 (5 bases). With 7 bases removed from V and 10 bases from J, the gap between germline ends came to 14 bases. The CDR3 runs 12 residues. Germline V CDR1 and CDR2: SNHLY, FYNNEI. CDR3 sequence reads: CASMAARREQFF. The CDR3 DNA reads TGTGCCAGCATGGCCGCCAGGAGGGAGCAGTTCTTC.

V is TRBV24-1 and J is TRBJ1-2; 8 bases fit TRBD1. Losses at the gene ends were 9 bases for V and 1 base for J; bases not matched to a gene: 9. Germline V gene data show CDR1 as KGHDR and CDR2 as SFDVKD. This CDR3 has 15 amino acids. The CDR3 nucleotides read TGTGCCACCCTAGAAGGGACAGGACTTAACTATGGCTACACCTTC. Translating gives CATLEGTGLNYGYTF.

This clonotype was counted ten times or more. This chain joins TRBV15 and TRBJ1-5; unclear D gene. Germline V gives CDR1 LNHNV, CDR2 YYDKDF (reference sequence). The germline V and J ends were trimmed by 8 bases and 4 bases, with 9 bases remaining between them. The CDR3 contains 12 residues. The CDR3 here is CATRDGNQPQHF. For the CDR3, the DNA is TGTGCCACCCGAGACGGGAATCAGCCCCAGCATTTT.

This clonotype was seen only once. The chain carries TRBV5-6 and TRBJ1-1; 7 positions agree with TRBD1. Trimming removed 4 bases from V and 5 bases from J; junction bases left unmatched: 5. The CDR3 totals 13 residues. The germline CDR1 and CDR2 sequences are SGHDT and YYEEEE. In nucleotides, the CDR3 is TGTGCCAGCAGCCCTTCGACAGGGACTGAAGCTTTCTTT. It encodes CASSPSTGTEAFF.

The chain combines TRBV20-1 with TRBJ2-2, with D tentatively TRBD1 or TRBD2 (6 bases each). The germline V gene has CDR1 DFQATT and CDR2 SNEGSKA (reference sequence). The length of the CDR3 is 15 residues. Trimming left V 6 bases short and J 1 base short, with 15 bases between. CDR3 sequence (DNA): TGCAGTGCCCCACGAGGGGGAGGGAACACCGGGGAGCTGTTTTTT. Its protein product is CSAPRGGGNTGELFF.

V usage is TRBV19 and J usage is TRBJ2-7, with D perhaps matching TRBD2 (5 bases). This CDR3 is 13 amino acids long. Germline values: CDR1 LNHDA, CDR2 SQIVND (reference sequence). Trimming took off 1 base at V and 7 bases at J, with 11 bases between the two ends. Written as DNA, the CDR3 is TGTGCCAGTAGTATAGCCGGTTCGGGGGAGCAGTACTTC. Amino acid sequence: CASSIAGSGEQYF. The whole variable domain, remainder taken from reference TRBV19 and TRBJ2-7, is DGGITQSPKYLFRKEGQNVTLSCEQNLNHDAMYWYRQDPGQGLRLIYYSQIVNDFQKGDIAEGYSVSREKKESFPLTVTSAQKNPTAFYLCASSIAGSGEQYFGPGTRLTVT.

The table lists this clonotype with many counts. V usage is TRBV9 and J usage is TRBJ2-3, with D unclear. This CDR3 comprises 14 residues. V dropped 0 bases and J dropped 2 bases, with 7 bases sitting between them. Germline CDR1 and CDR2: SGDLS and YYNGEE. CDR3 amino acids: CASSVAGYTDTQYF. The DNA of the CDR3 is TGTGCCAGCAGCGTAGCGGGCTACACAGATACGCAGTATTTT.

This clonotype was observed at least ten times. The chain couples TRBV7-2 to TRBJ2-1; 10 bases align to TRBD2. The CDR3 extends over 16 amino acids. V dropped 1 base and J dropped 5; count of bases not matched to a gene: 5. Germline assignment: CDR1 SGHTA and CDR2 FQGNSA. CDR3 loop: CASSLGLLAGNNEQFF. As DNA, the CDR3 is TGTGCCAGCAGCTTAGGGCTACTAGCGGGGAACAATGAGCAGTTCTTC.

CDR3 sequence: CASSLVEGARSYEQYF. CDR3 nucleotides: TGTGCCAGCAGCTTAGTTGAGGGGGCGAGATCCTACGAGCAGTACTTC. V usage is TRBV7-8 and J usage is TRBJ2-7, with 7 bases identical to TRBD1. CDR1 and CDR2 from the germline V gene are SGHVS and FQNEAQ. The V gene end was trimmed by 1 base and the J gene end by 1 base; junction bases not matched to a gene: 7. The CDR3 has 16 amino acids. The full variable domain, with the rest looked up from reference TRBV7-8 and TRBJ2-7, is GAGVSQSPRYKVAKRGQDVALRCDPISGHVSLFWYQQALGQGPEFLTYFQNEAQLDKSGLPSDRFFAERPEGSVSTLKIQRTQQEDSAVYLCASSLVEGARSYEQYFGPGTRLTVT.

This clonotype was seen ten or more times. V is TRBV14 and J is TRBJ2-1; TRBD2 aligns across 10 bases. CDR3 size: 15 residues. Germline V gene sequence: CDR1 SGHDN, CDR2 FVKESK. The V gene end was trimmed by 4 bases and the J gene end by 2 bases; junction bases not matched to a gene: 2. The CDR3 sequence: CASSRLAGAYNEQFF. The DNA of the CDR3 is TGTGCCAGCAGCCGGCTAGCGGGAGCCTACAATGAGCAGTTCTTC.

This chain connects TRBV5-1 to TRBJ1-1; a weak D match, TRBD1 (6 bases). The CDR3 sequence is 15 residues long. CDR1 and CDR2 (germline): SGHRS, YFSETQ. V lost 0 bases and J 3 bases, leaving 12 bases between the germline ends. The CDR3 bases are TGCGCCAGCAGCTTGGTTCCGGGGGCGGACACTGAAGCTTTCTTT. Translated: CASSLVPGADTEAFF.

The CDR3 loop is CATSDAVSSGANVLTF. The CDR3 DNA is TGTGCCACCAGTGATGCTGTCTCCTCTGGGGCCAACGTCCTGACTTTC. The V call is TRBV24-1, the J call TRBJ2-6; no definite D call. The CDR3 loop spans 16 amino acids. V dropped 3 bases and J dropped 0 bases, with 8 bases sitting between them. CDR1 is KGHDR, CDR2 SFDVKD, per germline.

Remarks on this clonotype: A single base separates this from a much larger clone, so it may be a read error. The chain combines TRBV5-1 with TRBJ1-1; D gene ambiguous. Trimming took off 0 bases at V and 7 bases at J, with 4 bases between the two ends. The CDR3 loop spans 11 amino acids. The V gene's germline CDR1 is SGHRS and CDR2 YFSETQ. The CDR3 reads CASSLGDEAFF. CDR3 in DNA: TGCGCCAGCAGCTTGGGGGATGAAGCTTTCTTT.

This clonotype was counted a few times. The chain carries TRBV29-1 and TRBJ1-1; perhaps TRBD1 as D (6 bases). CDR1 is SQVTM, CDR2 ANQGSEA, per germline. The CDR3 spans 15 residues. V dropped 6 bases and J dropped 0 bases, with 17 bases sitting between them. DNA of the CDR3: TGCAGCGTGCGCGGCGGGGGGCACGTGAACACTGAAGCTTTCTTT. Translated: CSVRGGGHVNTEAFF.

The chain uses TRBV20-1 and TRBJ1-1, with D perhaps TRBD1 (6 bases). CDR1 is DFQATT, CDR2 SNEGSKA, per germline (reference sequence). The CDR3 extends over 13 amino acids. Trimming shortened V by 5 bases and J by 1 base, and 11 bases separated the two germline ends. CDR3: CSAGEGGNTEAFF. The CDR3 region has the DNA TGCAGTGCTGGGGAAGGGGGGAACACTGAAGCTTTCTTT.

The CDR3 region is CASGTSSYEQYF. DNA for the CDR3: TGTGCCAGCGGGACTAGCTCCTACGAGCAGTACTTC. The chain joins TRBV7-9 to TRBJ2-7; 8 nucleotides agree with TRBD2. Germline V CDR1 and CDR2: SEHNR, FQNEAQ (reference sequence). V gave up 8 bases and J gave up 0 bases; unmatched junction bases: 0. The CDR3 sequence is 12 residues long.

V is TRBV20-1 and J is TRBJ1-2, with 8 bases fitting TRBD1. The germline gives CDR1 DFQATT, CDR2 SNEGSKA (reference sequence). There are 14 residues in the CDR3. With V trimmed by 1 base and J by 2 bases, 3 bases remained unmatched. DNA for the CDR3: TGCAGTGCTAGAGGGACAGGGTCCAACTATGGCTACACCTTC. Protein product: CSARGTGSNYGYTF.

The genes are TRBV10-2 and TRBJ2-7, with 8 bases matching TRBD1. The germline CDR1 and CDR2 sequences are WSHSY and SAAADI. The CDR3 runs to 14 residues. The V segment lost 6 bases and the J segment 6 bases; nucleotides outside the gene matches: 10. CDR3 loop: CASSLRGRFLEQYF. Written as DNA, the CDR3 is TGCGCCAGCAGCCTCAGGGGGCGATTCCTCGAGCAGTACTTC.

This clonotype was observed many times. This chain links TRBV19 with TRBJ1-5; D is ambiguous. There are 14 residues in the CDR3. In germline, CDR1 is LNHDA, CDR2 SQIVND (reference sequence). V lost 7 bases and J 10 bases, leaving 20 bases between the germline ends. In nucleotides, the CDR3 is TGTGCCAGTACTCCAAGGTGGGCAGTGGAACCCCAGCATTTT. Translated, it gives CASTPRWAVEPQHF.

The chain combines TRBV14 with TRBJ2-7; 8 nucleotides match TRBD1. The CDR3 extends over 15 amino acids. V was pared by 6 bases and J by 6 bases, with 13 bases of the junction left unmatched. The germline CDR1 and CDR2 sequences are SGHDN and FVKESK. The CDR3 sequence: CASSRGQAAKGEQYF. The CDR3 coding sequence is TGTGCCAGCAGTAGGGGACAGGCGGCGAAGGGCGAGCAGTACTTC.

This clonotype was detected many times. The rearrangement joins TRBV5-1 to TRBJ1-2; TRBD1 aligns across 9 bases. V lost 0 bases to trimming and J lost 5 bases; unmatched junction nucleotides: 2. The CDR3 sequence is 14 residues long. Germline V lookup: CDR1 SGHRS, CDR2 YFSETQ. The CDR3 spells CASSLEDRGYGYTF. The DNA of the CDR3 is TGCGCCAGCAGCTTGGAGGACAGGGGTTATGGCTACACCTTC.

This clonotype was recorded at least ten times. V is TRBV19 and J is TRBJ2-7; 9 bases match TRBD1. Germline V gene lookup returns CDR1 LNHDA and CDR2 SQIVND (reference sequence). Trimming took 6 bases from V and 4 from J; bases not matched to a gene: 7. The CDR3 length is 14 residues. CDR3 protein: CASRDRTGEYEQYF. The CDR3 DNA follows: TGTGCCAGTAGGGACCGGACAGGGGAGTACGAGCAGTACTTC. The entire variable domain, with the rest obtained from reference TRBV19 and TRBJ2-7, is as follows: DGGITQSPKYLFRKEGQNVTLSCEQNLNHDAMYWYRQDPGQGLRLIYYSQIVNDFQKGDIAEGYSVSREKKESFPLTVTSAQKNPTAFYLCASRDRTGEYEQYFGPGTRLTVT.

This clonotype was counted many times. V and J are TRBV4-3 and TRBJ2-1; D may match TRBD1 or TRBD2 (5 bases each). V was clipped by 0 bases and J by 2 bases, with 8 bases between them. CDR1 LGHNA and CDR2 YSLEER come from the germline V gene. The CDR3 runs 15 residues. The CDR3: CASSQEGETYNEQFF. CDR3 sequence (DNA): TGCGCCAGCAGCCAAGAGGGGGAGACCTACAATGAGCAGTTCTTC.

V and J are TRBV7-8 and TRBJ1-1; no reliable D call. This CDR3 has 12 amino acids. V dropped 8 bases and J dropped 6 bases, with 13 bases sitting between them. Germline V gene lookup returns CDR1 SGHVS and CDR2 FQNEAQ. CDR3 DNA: TGTGCCAGCGGCCTGAGTGGGCCTGAAGCTTTCTTT. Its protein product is CASGLSGPEAFF.

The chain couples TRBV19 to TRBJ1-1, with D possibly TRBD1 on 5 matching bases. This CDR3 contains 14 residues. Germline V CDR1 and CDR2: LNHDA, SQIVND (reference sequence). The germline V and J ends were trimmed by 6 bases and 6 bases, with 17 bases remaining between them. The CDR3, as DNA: TGTGCCAGTAGATCTCAGGGAGCCTTCGCTGAAGCTTTCTTT. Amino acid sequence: CASRSQGAFAEAFF. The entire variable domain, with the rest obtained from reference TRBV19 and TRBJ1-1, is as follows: DGGITQSPKYLFRKEGQNVTLSCEQNLNHDAMYWYRQDPGQGLRLIYYSQIVNDFQKGDIAEGYSVSREKKESFPLTVTSAQKNPTAFYLCASRSQGAFAEAFFGQGTRLTVV.

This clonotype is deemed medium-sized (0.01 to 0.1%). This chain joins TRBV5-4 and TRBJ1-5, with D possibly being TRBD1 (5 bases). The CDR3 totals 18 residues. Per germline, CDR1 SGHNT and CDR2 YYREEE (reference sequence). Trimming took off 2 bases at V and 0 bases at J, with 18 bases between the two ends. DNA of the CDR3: TGTGCCAGCAGCTTCCTCGACAGTAACGATTATAGCAATCAGCCCCAGCATTTT. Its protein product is CASSFLDSNDYSNQPQHF.

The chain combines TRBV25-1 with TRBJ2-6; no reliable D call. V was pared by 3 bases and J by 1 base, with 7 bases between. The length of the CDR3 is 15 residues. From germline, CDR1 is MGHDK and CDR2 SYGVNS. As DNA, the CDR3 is TGTGCCAGCAGTGATGCTTTGTCTGGGGCCAACGTCCTGACTTTC. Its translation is CASSDALSGANVLTF.

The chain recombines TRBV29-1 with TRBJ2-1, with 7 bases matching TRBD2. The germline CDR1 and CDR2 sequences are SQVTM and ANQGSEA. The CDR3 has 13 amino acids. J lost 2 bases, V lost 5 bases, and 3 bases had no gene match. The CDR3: CSVRLAAYNEQFF. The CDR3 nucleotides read TGCAGCGTTAGGCTAGCGGCCTACAATGAGCAGTTCTTC.